The T cell receptor beta chain described here comes from a study of blood T cell repertoires in COVID-19. Study background: Samples of COVID-19 (acute and convalescent) were obtained from the United States, Italy and Spain.

Patients in Seattle were enrolled during active infection, then followed longitudinally. Authors' analysis steps: Reference gene primer amplification in the assay estimated nucleated cell counts. Only in-frame clones appear in the TCRdb table, and some are missing; sequencing was by immunoSEQ multiplex PCR. The V and J calls and clone size were taken over from that table, and D and trimming were inferred from the DNA. The sample lists approximately 150,000 clones; 79% were seen once. V lost 8 bases to trimming and J lost 1 base; unmatched junction nucleotides: 6. The germline V gene has CDR1 KGHSH and CDR2 LQKENI. The CDR3 is 14 residues long.

Sequenced material: peripheral blood. The TCR originated in a woman in her sixties with COVID-19, enrolled during active disease. V is TRBV18 and J is TRBJ2-5; 8 bases line up with TRBD1. The chain's CDR3 is CASTRTGPQETQYF. The CDR3 nucleotides are TGTGCCAGCACGCGGACAGGGCCCCAAGAGACCCAGTACTTC.